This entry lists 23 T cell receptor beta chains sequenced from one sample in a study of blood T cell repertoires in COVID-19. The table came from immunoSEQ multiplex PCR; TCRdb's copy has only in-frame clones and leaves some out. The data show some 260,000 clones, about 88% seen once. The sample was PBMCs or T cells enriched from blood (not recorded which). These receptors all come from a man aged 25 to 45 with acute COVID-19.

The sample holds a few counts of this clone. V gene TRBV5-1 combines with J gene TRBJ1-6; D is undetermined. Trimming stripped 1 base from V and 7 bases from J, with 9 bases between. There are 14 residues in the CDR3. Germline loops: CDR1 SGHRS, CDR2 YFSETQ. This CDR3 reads CASSLREGNSPLHF. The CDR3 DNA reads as TGCGCCAGCAGCTTGCGGGAGGGAAATTCACCCCTCCACTTT. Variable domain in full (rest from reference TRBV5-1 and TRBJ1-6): KAGVTQTPRYLIKTRGQQVTLSCSPISGHRSVSWYQQTPGQGLQFLFEYFSETQRNKGNFPGRFSGRQFSNSRSEMNVSTLELGDSALYLCASSLREGNSPLHFGNGTRLTVT.

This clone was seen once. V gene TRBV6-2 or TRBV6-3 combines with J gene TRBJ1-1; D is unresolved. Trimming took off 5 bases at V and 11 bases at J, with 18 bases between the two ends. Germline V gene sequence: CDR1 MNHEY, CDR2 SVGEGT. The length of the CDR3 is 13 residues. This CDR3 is CASSLDNFGSAFF. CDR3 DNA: TGTGCCAGCAGTCTCGACAACTTCGGAAGCGCTTTCTTT.

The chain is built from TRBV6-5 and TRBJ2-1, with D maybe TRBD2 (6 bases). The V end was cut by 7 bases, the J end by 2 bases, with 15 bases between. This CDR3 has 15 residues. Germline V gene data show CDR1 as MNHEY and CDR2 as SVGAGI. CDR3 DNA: TGTGCCAGCACCACCATGCGGGATCCCTACAATGAGCAGTTCTTC. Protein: CASTTMRDPYNEQFF.

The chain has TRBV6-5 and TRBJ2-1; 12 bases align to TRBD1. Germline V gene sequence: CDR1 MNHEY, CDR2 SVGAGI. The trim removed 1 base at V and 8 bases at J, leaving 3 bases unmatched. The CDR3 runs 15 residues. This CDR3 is CASSYWGQGADEQFF. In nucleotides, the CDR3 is TGTGCCAGCAGTTACTGGGGACAGGGGGCTGATGAGCAGTTCTTC.

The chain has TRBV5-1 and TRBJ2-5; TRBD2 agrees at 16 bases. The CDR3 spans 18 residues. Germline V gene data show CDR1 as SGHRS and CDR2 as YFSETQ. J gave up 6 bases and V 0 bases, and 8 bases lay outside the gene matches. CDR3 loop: CASSLVGTSGGGSKTQYF. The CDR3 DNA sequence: TGCGCCAGCAGCTTGGTTGGGACTAGCGGGGGGGGCAGCAAGACCCAGTACTTC.

The CDR3 is CASSFERRADTQYF. The CDR3 bases are TGTGCCAGCAGCTTTGAGCGGCGTGCAGATACGCAGTATTTT. The chain joins TRBV7-2 to TRBJ2-3; the D gene is possibly TRBD2 (5 bases). Germline V gives CDR1 SGHTA, CDR2 FQGNSA. V was trimmed by 3 bases and J by 4 bases, leaving 11 bases between them. This CDR3 is built from 14 residues.

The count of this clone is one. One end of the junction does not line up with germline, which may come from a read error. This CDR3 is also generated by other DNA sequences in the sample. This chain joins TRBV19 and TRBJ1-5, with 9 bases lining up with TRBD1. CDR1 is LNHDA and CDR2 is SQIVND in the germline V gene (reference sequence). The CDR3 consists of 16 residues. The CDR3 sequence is CASRDYRGLGGQPQHF. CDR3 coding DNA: TGTGCTAGTAGAGACTACAGGGGGCTCGGAGGTCAGCCCCAGCATTTT.

CDR3 sequence (DNA): TGCGCCAGCAGCCAAGAGGTCTGGGAAACAGGGCTTAATGAAAAACTGTTTTTT. Amino acids: CASSQEVWETGLNEKLFF. The genes are TRBV4-1 and TRBJ1-4; possible D gene TRBD1, 6 bases. Trimming removed 0 bases at V and 4 bases at J, with 18 bases between. This CDR3 has 18 residues. Germline V CDR1 and CDR2: MGHRA, YSYEKL.

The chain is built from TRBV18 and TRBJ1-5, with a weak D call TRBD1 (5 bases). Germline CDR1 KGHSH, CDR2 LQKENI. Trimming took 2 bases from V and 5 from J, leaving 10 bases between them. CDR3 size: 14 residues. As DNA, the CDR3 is TGTGCCAGCTCACCAGCAGGGTCGTATCAGCCCCAGCATTTT. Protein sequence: CASSPAGSYQPQHF. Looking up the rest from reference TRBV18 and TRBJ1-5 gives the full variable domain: NAGVMQNPRHLVRRRGQEARLRCSPMKGHSHVYWYRQLPEEGLKFMVYLQKENIIDESGMPKERFSAEFPKEGPSILRIQQVVRGDSAAYFCASSPAGSYQPQHFGDGTRLSIL.

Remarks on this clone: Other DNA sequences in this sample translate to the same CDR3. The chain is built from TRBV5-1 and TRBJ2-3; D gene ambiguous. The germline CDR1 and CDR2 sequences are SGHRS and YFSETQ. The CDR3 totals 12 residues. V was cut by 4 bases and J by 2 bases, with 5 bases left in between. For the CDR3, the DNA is TGCGCCAGCAGCCTCTCCACAGATACGCAGTATTTT. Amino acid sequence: CASSLSTDTQYF.

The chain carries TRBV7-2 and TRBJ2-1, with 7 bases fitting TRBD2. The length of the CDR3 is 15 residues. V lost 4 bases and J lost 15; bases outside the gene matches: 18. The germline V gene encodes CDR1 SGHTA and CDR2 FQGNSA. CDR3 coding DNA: TGTGCCAGCAGCTCACAGCGCGGGACGGGAGGTGGATTGTTCTTC. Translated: CASSSQRGTGGGLFF.

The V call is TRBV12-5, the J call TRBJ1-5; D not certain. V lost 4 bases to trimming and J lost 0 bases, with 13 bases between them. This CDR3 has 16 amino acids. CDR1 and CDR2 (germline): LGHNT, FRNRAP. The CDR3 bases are TGTGCTAGTGGTTGGTCCCCAGGTAATAGCAATCAGCCCCAGCATTTT. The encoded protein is CASGWSPGNSNQPQHF. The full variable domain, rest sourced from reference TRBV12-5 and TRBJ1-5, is DARVTQTPRHKVTEMGQEVTMRCQPILGHNTVFWYRQTMMQGLELLAYFRNRAPLDDSGMPKDRFSAEMPDATLATLKIQPSEPRDSAVYFCASGWSPGNSNQPQHFGDGTRLSIL.

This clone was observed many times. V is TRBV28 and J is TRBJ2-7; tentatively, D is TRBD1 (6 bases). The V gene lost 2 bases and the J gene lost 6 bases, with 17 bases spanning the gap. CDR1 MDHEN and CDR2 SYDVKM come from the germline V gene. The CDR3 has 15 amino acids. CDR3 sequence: CASSLGVAGVGEQYV. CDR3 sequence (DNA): TGTGCCAGCAGTTTAGGAGTTGCAGGGGTCGGCGAGCAGTACGTC.

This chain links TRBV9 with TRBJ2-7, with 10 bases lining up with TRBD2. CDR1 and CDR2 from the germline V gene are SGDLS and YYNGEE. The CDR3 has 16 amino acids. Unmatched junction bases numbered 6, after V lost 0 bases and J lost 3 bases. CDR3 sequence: CASSVVPAGGLYEQYV. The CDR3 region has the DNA TGTGCCAGCAGCGTAGTGCCAGCGGGGGGGCTCTACGAGCAGTACGTC.

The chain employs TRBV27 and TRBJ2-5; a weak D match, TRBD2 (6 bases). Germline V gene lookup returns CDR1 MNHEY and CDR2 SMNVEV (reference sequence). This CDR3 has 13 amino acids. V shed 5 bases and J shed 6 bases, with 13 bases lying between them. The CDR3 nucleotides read TGTGCCAGCAGTCCGACTAGGGGTCAGACCCAGTACTTC. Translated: CASSPTRGQTQYF.

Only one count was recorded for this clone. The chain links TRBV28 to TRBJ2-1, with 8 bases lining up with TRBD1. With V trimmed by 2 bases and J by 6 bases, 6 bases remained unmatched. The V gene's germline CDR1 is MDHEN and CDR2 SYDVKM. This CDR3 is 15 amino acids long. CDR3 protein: CASSLRTGRGNEQFF. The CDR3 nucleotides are TGTGCCAGCAGTTTACGGACAGGGCGAGGCAATGAGCAGTTCTTC. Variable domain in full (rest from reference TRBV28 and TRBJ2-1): DVKVTQSSRYLVKRTGEKVFLECVQDMDHENMFWYRQDPGLGLRLIYFSYDVKMKEKGDIPEGYSVSREKKERFSLILESASTNQTSMYLCASSLRTGRGNEQFFGPGTRLTVL.

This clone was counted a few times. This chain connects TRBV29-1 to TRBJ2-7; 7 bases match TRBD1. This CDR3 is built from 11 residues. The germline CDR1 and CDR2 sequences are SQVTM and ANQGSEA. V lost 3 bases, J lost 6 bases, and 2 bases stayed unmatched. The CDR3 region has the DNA TGCAGCGTTGACCCAGGGGGCGAGCAGTACGTC. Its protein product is CSVDPGGEQYV.

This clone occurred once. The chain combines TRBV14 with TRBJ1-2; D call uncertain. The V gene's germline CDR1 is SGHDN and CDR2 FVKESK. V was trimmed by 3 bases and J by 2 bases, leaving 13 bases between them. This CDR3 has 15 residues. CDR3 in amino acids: CASSHLRDINYGYTF. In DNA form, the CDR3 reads TGTGCCAGCAGCCATCTCCGTGACATAAACTATGGCTACACCTTC.

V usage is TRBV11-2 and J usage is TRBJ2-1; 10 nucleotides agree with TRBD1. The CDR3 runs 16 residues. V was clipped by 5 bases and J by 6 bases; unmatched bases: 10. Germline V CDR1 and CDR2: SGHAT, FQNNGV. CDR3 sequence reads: CASSDPVTGGINEQFF. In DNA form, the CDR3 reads TGTGCCAGCAGCGATCCGGTGACAGGGGGCATCAATGAGCAGTTCTTC.

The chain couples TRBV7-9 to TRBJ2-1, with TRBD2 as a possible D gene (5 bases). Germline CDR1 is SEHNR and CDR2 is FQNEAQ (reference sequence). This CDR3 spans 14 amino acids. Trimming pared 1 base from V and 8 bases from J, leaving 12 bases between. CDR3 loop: CASSLEARGHEQFF. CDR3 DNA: TGTGCCAGCAGCTTAGAGGCCCGCGGGCATGAGCAGTTCTTC.

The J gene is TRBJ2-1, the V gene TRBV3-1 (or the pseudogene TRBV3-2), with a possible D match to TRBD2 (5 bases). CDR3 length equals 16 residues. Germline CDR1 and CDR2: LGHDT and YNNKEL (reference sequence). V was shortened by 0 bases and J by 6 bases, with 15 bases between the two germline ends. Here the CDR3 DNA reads TGTGCCAGCAGCCAAGAGACGCTAGCCCTCCGCAATGAGCAGTTCTTC. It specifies CASSQETLALRNEQFF.

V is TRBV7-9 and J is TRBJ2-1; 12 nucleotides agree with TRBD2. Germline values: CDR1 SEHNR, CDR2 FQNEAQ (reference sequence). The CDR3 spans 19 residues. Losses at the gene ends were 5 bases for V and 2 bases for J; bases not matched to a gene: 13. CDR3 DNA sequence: TGTGCCAGCAGCGGAGCCGGGACTAGCGGGTCGGCGGCCTACAATGAGCAGTTCTTC. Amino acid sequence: CASSGAGTSGSAAYNEQFF.

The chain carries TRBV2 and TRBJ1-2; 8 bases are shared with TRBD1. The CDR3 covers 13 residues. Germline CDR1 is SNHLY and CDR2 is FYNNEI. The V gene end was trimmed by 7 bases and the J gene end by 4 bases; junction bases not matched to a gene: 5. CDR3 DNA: TGTGCCAGCAAAAGGGGACAGGTCTATGGCTACACCTTC. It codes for CASKRGQVYGYTF.